Each of the 16 T cell receptor beta chains below was sequenced from the same sample in a study of neurological immune-mediated disorders. TCRdb reprocessed the 5' RACE reads with MiXCR, giving one entry per CDR3 protein. The profile covers 30,000 or so distinct CDR3 sequences, with about 4.1% appearing a single time and roughly 25% taken by the ten largest. Sequencing was carried out using CD4+ T cells from blood. These receptors originate from a woman aged 40 to 50 in good health.

This clonotype was seen at least ten times. The chain couples TRBV12-3 or TRBV12-4 to TRBJ1-2; tentative D call: TRBD1 (5 bases). V dropped 6 bases and J dropped 4 bases, with 15 bases sitting between them. The CDR3 consists of 14 residues. Written as DNA, the CDR3 is TGTGCCAGCAGGGGATTTGGGGACCCCTATGGCTACACCTTC. Amino acids: CASRGFGDPYGYTF.

This clonotype was seen at least ten times. The rearrangement links TRBV20-1 to TRBJ2-1, with D possibly matching TRBD2 (5 bases). The germline V gene encodes CDR1 DFQATT and CDR2 SNEGSKA (reference sequence). Between the trimmed V and J ends, which lost 3 bases and 4 bases, there was a span of 19 bases. The CDR3 totals 16 residues. DNA for the CDR3: TGCAGTGCTAGTAACGTCCGGGGAGTGGGTTACAATGAGCAGTTCTTC. It translates to CSASNVRGVGYNEQFF.

This clonotype was counted at least ten times. The rearrangement joins TRBV10-3 to TRBJ1-1; the match to TRBD1 covers 7 bases. J gave up 1 base and V 5 bases, and 4 bases lay outside the gene matches. The germline V gene encodes CDR1 ENHRY and CDR2 SYGVKD. This CDR3 comprises 14 residues. The DNA of the CDR3 is TGTGCCATCAGTCGACAGGGATCGAACACTGAAGCTTTCTTT. Translated, it gives CAISRQGSNTEAFF.

This chain connects TRBV4-1 to TRBJ2-2; D gene unclear. With 1 base removed from V and 0 bases from J, the gap between germline ends came to 9 bases. This CDR3 spans 16 amino acids. The germline V gene encodes CDR1 MGHRA and CDR2 YSYEKL. Written as DNA, the CDR3 is TGCGCCAGCAGCCAAGGATTTCTTGCGAACACCGGGGAGCTGTTTTTT. Amino acids: CASSQGFLANTGELFF.

The sample holds many counts of this clonotype. The gene calls are TRBV5-1 and TRBJ1-6, with TRBD1 matching 7 bases. The CDR3 sequence is 15 residues long. Germline V gives CDR1 SGHRS, CDR2 YFSETQ. The V and J ends lost 0 bases and 5 bases, in that order; junction bases with no gene match: 2. The CDR3: CASSLADRDNSPLHF. CDR3 bases: TGCGCCAGCAGCTTGGCCGACAGGGATAATTCACCCCTCCACTTT.

The table lists this clonotype with many counts. The chain carries TRBV19 and TRBJ2-1, with 13 bases fitting TRBD2. The ends lost 7 bases at V and 7 bases at J; junction bases unmatched: 4. The CDR3 is made up of 14 amino acids. The germline CDR1 and CDR2 sequences are LNHDA and SQIVND (reference sequence). In DNA, the CDR3 is TGTGCCAGTACAACGACTAGCGGGGGGAATGAGCAGTTCTTC. Encoded protein: CASTTTSGGNEQFF.

This clonotype was recorded many times. The J gene is TRBJ1-2, the V gene TRBV20-1, with D tentatively TRBD1 (6 bases). Trimming cost V 5 bases and J 4 bases, with 14 bases left between them. Germline assignment: CDR1 DFQATT and CDR2 SNEGSKA (reference sequence). The CDR3 totals 13 residues. CDR3 region: CSALDSTSYGYTF. The CDR3 nucleotides are TGCAGTGCTTTGGACAGTACGAGCTATGGCTACACCTTC.

This clonotype was observed many times. The chain carries TRBV20-1 and TRBJ1-6, with D perhaps matching TRBD1 (6 bases). Germline V gives CDR1 DFQATT, CDR2 SNEGSKA (reference sequence). V was cut by 6 bases and J by 6 bases, with 15 bases left in between. The CDR3 is 14 amino acids. CDR3 region: CSAPRQAPNSPLHF. CDR3 nucleotide sequence: TGCAGTGCCCCCCGACAGGCGCCTAATTCACCCCTCCACTTT.

This clonotype came up many times. The chain employs TRBV5-1 and TRBJ1-1; 7 bases map to TRBD1. Trimming removed 4 bases from V and 0 bases from J; junction bases left unmatched: 3. Germline assignment: CDR1 SGHRS and CDR2 YFSETQ. The CDR3 is 14 residues long. The CDR3 DNA reads TGCGCCAGCAGCCCACAGGGGATGAACACTGAAGCTTTCTTT. This codes for CASSPQGMNTEAFF.

This clonotype has ten or more counts. The chain links TRBV20-1 to TRBJ2-7, with a weak D call TRBD2 (5 bases). Germline assignment: CDR1 DFQATT and CDR2 SNEGSKA (reference sequence). The V and J ends lost 7 bases and 0 bases respectively, with 16 bases between them. This CDR3 is built from 14 residues. The CDR3 spells CSVQRVRSSYEQYF. The CDR3 DNA is TGCAGTGTCCAGAGGGTCCGTAGCTCCTACGAGCAGTACTTC.

Many counts were recorded for this clonotype. CDR3 region: CASSLVSVNEQFF. The CDR3 coding sequence is TGTGCCAGCAGCTTAGTTAGCGTGAATGAGCAGTTCTTC. The chain recombines TRBV11-2 with TRBJ2-1, with D tentatively TRBD2 (5 bases). There are 13 residues in the CDR3. The V gene lost 1 base and the J gene lost 7 bases, with 8 bases spanning the gap. Looked up from germline, CDR1 is SGHAT and CDR2 is FQNNGV. Variable domain in full (rest from reference TRBV11-2 and TRBJ2-1): EAGVAQSPRYKIIEKRQSVAFWCNPISGHATLYWYQQILGQGPKLLIQFQNNGVVDDSQLPKDRFSAERLKGVDSTLKIQPAKLEDSAVYLCASSLVSVNEQFFGPGTRLTVL.

This clonotype was seen ten or more times. The rearrangement joins TRBV20-1 to TRBJ1-2; D is possibly TRBD1 (5 bases). Germline values: CDR1 DFQATT, CDR2 SNEGSKA (reference sequence). The germline V and J ends were trimmed by 1 base and 5 bases, with 14 bases remaining between them. The CDR3 contains 14 residues. The CDR3 protein is CSARVGNEGYGYTF. CDR3 in DNA: TGCAGTGCTAGAGTGGGCAACGAGGGGTATGGCTACACCTTC.

The sample holds many counts of this clonotype. The rearrangement uses TRBV5-1 and TRBJ2-7, with TRBD1 matching 9 bases. Per the germline V gene, CDR1 is SGHRS and CDR2 is YFSETQ. The CDR3 sequence is 11 residues long. V dropped 9 bases and J dropped 4; count of bases not matched to a gene: 2. Here the CDR3 DNA reads TGCGCCACCGGACAGGGGTACGAGCAGTACTTC. It yields the protein CATGQGYEQYF.

This clonotype was detected ten times or more. This rearrangement joins TRBV20-1 to TRBJ2-7; 13 bases are shared with TRBD2. With V trimmed by 5 bases and J by 7 bases, 8 bases remained unmatched. The CDR3 consists of 14 residues. The germline V gene has CDR1 DFQATT and CDR2 SNEGSKA (reference sequence). CDR3 coding DNA: TGCAGTGCTCGTGGACTAGCGGGAGAAAGAGAGCAGTACTTC. Translating it yields CSARGLAGEREQYF.

At least ten counts were recorded for this clonotype. The V gene is TRBV14, the J gene TRBJ2-1, with D tentatively TRBD2 (6 bases). Deletions cut 3 bases from V and 4 bases from J, with 13 bases between. This CDR3 comprises 15 residues. In germline, CDR1 is SGHDN, CDR2 FVKESK. The CDR3, as DNA: TGTGCCAGCAGCCAGAGGACTACCCCGTACAATGAGCAGTTCTTC. Protein sequence: CASSQRTTPYNEQFF.

This clonotype was observed many times. The genes are TRBV6-6 and TRBJ2-1; D not certain. This CDR3 is built from 13 residues. Trimming shortened V by 5 bases and J by 4 bases, and 9 bases separated the two germline ends. The germline gives CDR1 MNHNY, CDR2 SVGAGI (reference sequence). The CDR3 region has the DNA TGTGCCAGCAGTATCAAGGGTTACAATGAGCAGTTCTTC. Amino acid sequence: CASSIKGYNEQFF.